These 8 T cell receptor beta chains were sequenced from one sample in a study of a mutant IDH1 vaccine in newly diagnosed glioma. Using immunoSEQ multiplex PCR, the repertoire was profiled, and TCRdb retains in-frame clones only, with some absent. The sample consists of over 30,000 clones, approximately 90% of them appearing once. These TCRs' antigens remain unknown. Time point noted: week 47, end of study. It was 300 ug of mutant IDH1 20-mer peptide that made up each vaccine dose, given with topical imiquimod. This specimen consisted of PBMCs, obtained from a glioma patient whose treatment included an IDH1 peptide vaccine. The receptors derive from a woman aged 30 to 39 with glioma.

The rearrangement links TRBV6-1 to TRBJ2-7; D not certain. V was clipped by 7 bases and J by 3 bases, with 10 bases between them. CDR3 length: 12 residues. The germline gives CDR1 MNHNS, CDR2 SASEGT. The CDR3 DNA follows: TGTGCCAGCACCCCCCCAAGCTACGAGCAGTACTTC. This codes for CASTPPSYEQYF.

CDR3 loop: CASSPIWERGSRTGELFF. CDR3 nucleotide sequence: TGTGCCAGCAGCCCGATATGGGAGCGGGGGAGCCGCACCGGGGAGCTGTTTTTT. The chain joins TRBV4-2 to TRBJ2-2; TRBD2 matches 8 bases. Germline trimming cut 4 bases from V and 4 bases from J; bases unmatched to any gene: 14. Germline V CDR1 and CDR2: LGHNA, YNFKEQ. The CDR3 covers 18 residues.

DNA for the CDR3: TGTGCCAGCTCAAACAACCAAAACCGAGGGTCTGGAAACACCATATATTTT. As protein: CASSNNQNRGSGNTIYF. The chain links TRBV18 to TRBJ1-3; D call uncertain. The germline CDR1 and CDR2 sequences are KGHSH and LQKENI. The CDR3 spans 17 residues. Trimming left V 5 bases short and J 1 base short, with 18 bases between.

The chain couples TRBV7-2 to TRBJ1-2; 9 bases fit TRBD1. CDR1 and CDR2 (germline): SGHTA, FQGNSA. V shed 2 bases, J shed 5 bases, and the junction held 6 bases outside the gene matches. This CDR3 spans 15 amino acids. The CDR3 region has the DNA TGTGCCAGCAGCTTACACAGGGGGCGCGATTATGGCTACACCTTC. Its translation: CASSLHRGRDYGYTF.

The chain has TRBV19 and TRBJ1-5; 8 bases are shared with TRBD1. V shed 6 bases, J shed 3 bases, and the junction held 10 bases outside the gene matches. This CDR3 region has 16 residues. The germline gives CDR1 LNHDA, CDR2 SQIVND (reference sequence). CDR3 residues: CASRGTGSRYNQPQHF. The CDR3 bases are TGTGCCAGTAGGGGGACAGGCAGCCGGTACAATCAGCCCCAGCATTTT.

This chain joins TRBV5-4 and TRBJ1-3; D possibly corresponds to TRBD1 (5 bases). This CDR3 contains 15 residues. Germline-derived CDR1 and CDR2 are SGHNT and YYREEE (reference sequence). V lost 1 base and J 4 bases, leaving 12 bases between the germline ends. The CDR3 sequence: CASSLQGPGGNTIYF. DNA of the CDR3: TGTGCCAGCAGCTTGCAGGGTCCTGGAGGAAACACCATATATTTT. The whole variable domain, remainder taken from reference TRBV5-4 and TRBJ1-3, is ETGVTQSPTHLIKTRGQQVTLRCSSQSGHNTVSWYQQALGQGPQFIFQYYREEENGRGNFPPRFSGLQFPNYSSELNVNALELDDSALYLCASSLQGPGGNTIYFGEGSWLTVV.

This sequence joins TRBV5-1 and TRBJ2-7; the D is unclear. Trimming took off 4 bases at V and 1 base at J, with 6 bases between the two ends. The CDR3 extends over 12 amino acids. Germline V CDR1 and CDR2: SGHRS, YFSETQ. The CDR3 bases are TGCGCCAGCAGCCCCGGATCCTACGAGCAGTACTTC. The encoded protein is CASSPGSYEQYF. Combining the CDR3 with reference TRBV5-1 and TRBJ2-7 gives the whole variable domain KAGVTQTPRYLIKTRGQQVTLSCSPISGHRSVSWYQQTPGQGLQFLFEYFSETQRNKGNFPGRFSGRQFSNSRSEMNVSTLELGDSALYLCASSPGSYEQYFGPGTRLTVT.

The chain joins TRBV4-1 to TRBJ2-7; D is undetermined. Germline V gene sequence: CDR1 MGHRA, CDR2 YSYEKL. The CDR3 consists of 14 residues. V was pared by 1 base and J by 3 bases, with 10 bases between. The CDR3 DNA is TGCGCCAGCAGCCAAGGGAACTACGACTACGAGCAGTACTTC. Translated: CASSQGNYDYEQYF.